A single sample gave rise to the 27 T cell receptor beta chains below, sequenced in a study of T cells expressing NK-cell markers. Reanalyzing the 5' RACE reads, TCRdb keeps one entry per CDR3 protein, without DNA. In all, the sample yields about 440,000 distinct CDR3 sequences. Input material: blood T cells: a sorted CD56 or NKG2C T cell subset, CD4+ or CD8+ T cells, or bulk PBMC T cells (not recorded which). These receptors all come from a woman between 18 and 69 years old in good health.

The rearrangement joins TRBV18 to TRBJ2-2. The germline CDR1 and CDR2 sequences are KGHSH and LQKENI. The CDR3 loop spans 12 amino acids. The chain's CDR3 is CASSPFAGELFF.

The chain is built from TRBV4-3 and TRBJ2-1; TCRdb picks TRBD2, but there is no DNA to check that call. CDR3 length: 15 residues. The V gene's germline CDR1 is LGHNA and CDR2 YSLEER. The CDR3 region is CASSQGTSGRNEQFF.

The rearrangement uses TRBV7-6 and TRBJ2-3; with no DNA, the TCRdb D assignment of TRBD2 cannot be verified. Germline V CDR1 and CDR2: SGHVS, FNYEAQ. This CDR3 spans 16 amino acids. The CDR3 sequence is CASSRLGSGFTDTQYF.

The chain uses TRBV20-1 and TRBJ1-6; TCRdb picks TRBD1, but there is no DNA to check that call. CDR3 length equals 17 residues. The germline CDR1 and CDR2 sequences are DFQATT and SNEGSKA (reference sequence). CDR3 region: CSARDRQALSYNSPLHF.

This sequence joins TRBV4-3 and TRBJ1-1. The V gene's germline CDR1 is LGHNA and CDR2 YSLEER. The CDR3 has 15 amino acids. CDR3 in amino acids: CASSQTQGSNTEAFF.

V is TRBV18 and J is TRBJ2-5; there is no DNA to check the TCRdb D call of TRBD1. CDR1 and CDR2 from the germline V gene are KGHSH and LQKENI. CDR3 length: 16 amino acids. CDR3 amino acids: CASSPRTGDSQETQYF.

The rearrangement links TRBV7-9 to TRBJ2-1. Germline V gene lookup returns CDR1 SEHNR and CDR2 FQNEAQ (reference sequence). The CDR3 has 13 residues. The CDR3 protein is CASSLGDINEQFF.

The chain combines TRBV6-1 with TRBJ1-6. CDR1 MNHNS and CDR2 SASEGT come from the germline V gene. The CDR3 contains 18 residues. This CDR3 is CASTHGVRRSVYNSPLHF.

The V call is TRBV18, the J call TRBJ2-5. In germline, CDR1 is KGHSH, CDR2 LQKENI. The CDR3 runs 13 residues. The CDR3 protein is CASSQLDRETQYF.

This rearrangement joins TRBV23-1 to TRBJ2-2; checking the TCRdb D call of TRBD1 is not possible without DNA. TRBV23-1 is reported as an ORF; its role is uncertain. CDR3 size: 13 residues. CDR3 sequence: CASRKPPTGELFF.

The chain is built from TRBV6-1 and TRBJ1-2; TCRdb picks TRBD1, but there is no DNA to check that call. CDR1 and CDR2 (germline): MNHNS, SASEGT. The CDR3 is 13 residues long. The CDR3 is CATVRDSGDGYTF.

This sequence joins TRBV4-1 and TRBJ2-1; there is no DNA to check the TCRdb D call of TRBD2. Germline V CDR1 and CDR2: MGHRA, YSYEKL. The CDR3 sequence is 17 residues long. The CDR3 spells CASSQGLPSGGAGFEFF.

This chain joins TRBV5-1 and TRBJ2-5; TCRdb outputs TRBD2, but without DNA this stays unchecked. Per the germline V gene, CDR1 is SGHRS and CDR2 is YFSETQ. The CDR3 loop spans 16 amino acids. This chain's CDR3 is CASSLGSSGGQETQYF.

The chain carries TRBV5-6 and TRBJ1-1. This CDR3 contains 13 residues. Per germline, CDR1 SGHDT and CDR2 YYEEEE. The CDR3 spells CASSVNSDTEAFF.

This rearrangement joins TRBV7-2 to TRBJ2-7. From germline, CDR1 is SGHTA and CDR2 FQGNSA. The CDR3 sequence is 16 residues long. CDR3: CASSLVARQDFHEQYF. Combining the CDR3 with reference TRBV7-2 and TRBJ2-7 gives the whole variable domain GAGVSQSPSNKVTEKGKDVELRCDPISGHTALYWYRQSLGQGLEFLIYFQGNSAPDKSGLPSDRFSAERTGGSVSTLTIQRTQQEDSAVYLCASSLVARQDFHEQYFGPGTRLTVT.

The chain links TRBV3-1 to TRBJ1-1; the D gene TCRdb calls, TRBD1, cannot be checked with no DNA. The CDR3 sequence is 14 residues long. Per the germline V gene, CDR1 is LGHDT and CDR2 is YNNKEL (reference sequence). The CDR3 spells CASSPTYGATEAFF.

The gene calls are TRBV15 and TRBJ2-2; TCRdb indicates TRBD1, and absent DNA this call remains unverified. Germline CDR1 is LNHNV and CDR2 is YYDKDF (reference sequence). This CDR3 is 15 amino acids long. The CDR3: CATSRRQGIPGELFF.

The chain links TRBV11-2 to TRBJ2-5; no DNA is available, so the TRBD1 call from TCRdb remains unchecked. The length of the CDR3 is 13 residues. Germline CDR1 reads SGHAT; CDR2 reads FQNNGV. The CDR3 sequence is CASSPETYETQYF.

The V call is TRBV27, the J call TRBJ2-7; TCRdb's D call, TRBD1, is unchecked because there is no DNA. Germline assignment: CDR1 MNHEY and CDR2 SMNVEV (reference sequence). CDR3 length equals 15 residues. CDR3 region: CASSLAGVDIYEQYF.

This rearrangement joins TRBV11-2 to TRBJ2-1. This CDR3 has 16 residues. Germline V gene data show CDR1 as SGHAT and CDR2 as FQNNGV. CDR3 protein: CASSLDLTAVWGEQFF.

The chain has TRBV11-2 and TRBJ2-5; the D call of TRBD1 rests on TCRdb alone, since no DNA is present to check it. CDR3 length equals 14 residues. CDR1 and CDR2 (germline): SGHAT, FQNNGV. CDR3 loop: CASSPLGTKLTQYF. The whole variable domain, remainder taken from reference TRBV11-2 and TRBJ2-5, is EAGVAQSPRYKIIEKRQSVAFWCNPISGHATLYWYQQILGQGPKLLIQFQNNGVVDDSQLPKDRFSAERLKGVDSTLKIQPAKLEDSAVYLCASSPLGTKLTQYFGPGTRLLVL.

The chain is built from TRBV18 and TRBJ2-2. Germline loops: CDR1 KGHSH, CDR2 LQKENI. This CDR3 has 16 residues. CDR3: CASSLQSHWNTGELFF.

The chain employs TRBV5-4 and TRBJ2-2; absent DNA, TCRdb's TRBD2 call cannot be checked. The CDR3 spans 16 residues. Germline CDR1 SGHNT, CDR2 YYREEE (reference sequence). The CDR3 region is CASSSLLAAGSGELFF.

The V call is TRBV5-6, the J call TRBJ1-6. Germline V gene sequence: CDR1 SGHDT, CDR2 YYEEEE. The CDR3 loop spans 18 amino acids. The CDR3 reads CASSLAIPSGAYNSPLHF.

The rearrangement links TRBV29-1 to TRBJ2-5; the TCRdb D gene call, TRBD2, has no DNA to confirm it. The CDR3 runs 11 residues. Germline V gene data show CDR1 as SQVTM and CDR2 as ANQGSEA. CDR3 residues: CSADLQETQYF.

This chain's CDR3 is CSASEREVSEQYF. This sequence joins TRBV20-1 and TRBJ2-7; checking the TCRdb D call of TRBD2 is not possible without DNA. Germline CDR1 is DFQATT and CDR2 is SNEGSKA (reference sequence). The CDR3 is 13 amino acids.

The V call is TRBV7-2, the J call TRBJ1-1. Germline V CDR1 and CDR2: SGHTA, FQGNSA. The CDR3 is made up of 15 amino acids. CDR3 in amino acids: CASSLDGRLNTEAFF.